The 5 T cell receptor beta chains in this list originate from one sample, sequenced in a study of early T cells in non-severe SARS-CoV-2 infection. TCRdb reprocessed the 5' RACE reads with MiXCR, giving one entry per CDR3 protein. The sample holds 55,000 to 65,000 distinct CDR3 sequences, approximately 12% seen once. Sequences were obtained from whole blood. These receptors were collected from an adult who was a healthcare worker with PCR-confirmed SARS-CoV-2 infection or an uninfected control (not recorded which).

J is TRBJ2-2 and V is TRBV28; D is uncertain. The V gene's germline CDR1 is MDHEN and CDR2 SYDVKM. This CDR3 is built from 16 residues. Trimming took off 2 bases at V and 1 base at J, with 11 bases between the two ends. CDR3 sequence (DNA): TGTGCCAGCAGTTTAGTGAGTTATAGGAACACCGGGGAGCTGTTTTTT. Protein sequence: CASSLVSYRNTGELFF. The entire variable domain, with the rest obtained from reference TRBV28 and TRBJ2-2, is as follows: DVKVTQSSRYLVKRTGEKVFLECVQDMDHENMFWYRQDPGLGLRLIYFSYDVKMKEKGDIPEGYSVSREKKERFSLILESASTNQTSMYLCASSLVSYRNTGELFFGEGSRLTVL.

This rearrangement joins TRBV28 to TRBJ1-2; perhaps TRBD1 as D (6 bases). V lost 3 bases and J lost 6, with 8 bases in between. The CDR3 length is 12 residues. Germline values: CDR1 MDHEN, CDR2 SYDVKM. CDR3 loop: CASSFPGDGYTF. CDR3 in DNA: TGTGCCAGCAGTTTTCCAGGGGATGGCTACACCTTC.

The genes are TRBV20-1 and TRBJ1-5; D is undetermined. V was pared by 7 bases and J by 6 bases, with 16 bases between. This CDR3 spans 13 amino acids. Per germline, CDR1 DFQATT and CDR2 SNEGSKA (reference sequence). The CDR3 is CSGMGSVSQPQHF. The CDR3 nucleotides are TGCAGTGGTATGGGCTCAGTTAGTCAGCCCCAGCATTTT.

The rearrangement links TRBV28 to TRBJ2-7; D is uncertain. Trimming stripped 7 bases from V and 2 bases from J, with 12 bases between. Germline V gene data show CDR1 as MDHEN and CDR2 as SYDVKM. This CDR3 has 13 residues. In nucleotides, the CDR3 is TGTGCCAGCACAGCCGCGGCGCCCTACGAGCAGTACTTC. Its translation is CASTAAAPYEQYF.

This clonotype was seen ten or more times. The chain couples TRBV11-2 to TRBJ1-2, with D possibly TRBD1 on 6 matching bases. Between the trimmed V and J ends, which lost 5 bases and 4 bases, there was a span of 14 bases. Germline CDR1 reads SGHAT; CDR2 reads FQNNGV. This CDR3 spans 14 amino acids. CDR3 sequence: CASSPDSRTYGYTF. The CDR3, as DNA: TGTGCCAGCAGCCCGGACAGCAGAACCTATGGCTACACCTTC.